The 18 T cell receptor beta chains listed next were all sequenced from one sample in a study of shared T cell receptors in the human thymus. The method was immunoSEQ multiplex PCR; TCRdb's version includes in-frame clones alone and lacks a portion of them. The sample includes some 660,000 clones, roughly 86% of them seen just once. These data are also associated with another study on human thymus T cells.

Material: thymocytes. The source is a boy younger than two with a congenital heart defect.

The CDR3 is CASSLTGGGYEQYF. The CDR3 bases are TGTGCCAGCAGCTTGACAGGGGGTGGGTACGAGCAGTACTTC. V is TRBV7-2 and J is TRBJ2-7, with TRBD1 matching over 9 bases. CDR1 is SGHTA, CDR2 FQGNSA, per germline. Trimming took 3 bases from V and 4 from J; bases not matched to a gene: 4. There are 14 residues in the CDR3.

V usage is TRBV27 and J usage is TRBJ2-5; D may be TRBD2 (5 bases). The CDR3 runs 13 residues. Trimming removed 3 bases at V and 11 bases at J, with 16 bases between. From germline, CDR1 is MNHEY and CDR2 SMNVEV (reference sequence). CDR3 protein: CASSFGKGKEQYF. In nucleotides, the CDR3 is TGTGCCAGCAGTTTCGGGAAAGGGAAAGAGCAGTACTTC.

The chain combines TRBV30 with TRBJ1-2; D possibly corresponds to TRBD1 (5 bases). The CDR3 is 14 residues long. Germline values: CDR1 GTSNPN, CDR2 SVGIG (reference sequence). The V and J ends lost 5 bases and 4 bases respectively, with 17 bases between them. The CDR3 is CAWGGQGDFYGYTF. DNA of the CDR3: TGTGCCTGGGGCGGCCAGGGTGATTTCTATGGCTACACCTTC.

The chain is built from TRBV19 and TRBJ2-2; 10 nucleotides agree with TRBD1. This CDR3 is built from 18 residues. Germline-derived CDR1 and CDR2 are LNHDA and SQIVND (reference sequence). V shed 3 bases and J 0 bases; nucleotides not matched to a gene: 7. The chain's CDR3 is CASSMDRGYAANTGELFF. The CDR3 DNA is TGTGCCAGTAGTATGGACAGGGGGTATGCGGCGAACACCGGGGAGCTGTTTTTT.

There are a few counts of this clone. The gene calls are TRBV5-1 and TRBJ1-2; the match to TRBD1 covers 7 bases. This CDR3 region has 14 residues. CDR1 and CDR2 (germline): SGHRS, YFSETQ. The trim removed 0 bases at V and 4 bases at J, leaving 3 bases unmatched. The DNA of the CDR3 is TGCGCCAGCAGCTTGGGACAGGGTCCCTATGGCTACACCTTC. It yields the protein CASSLGQGPYGYTF.

The V gene is TRBV6-6, the J gene TRBJ2-1, with D possibly matching TRBD1 (6 bases). The CDR3 has 13 residues. CDR1 MNHNY and CDR2 SVGAGI come from the germline V gene (reference sequence). Trimming pared 6 bases from V and 5 bases from J, leaving 11 bases between. CDR3 coding DNA: TGTGCCAGCAGCAACAGGGCCCACAATGAGCAGTTCTTC. Protein sequence: CASSNRAHNEQFF.

In this sample, this clone turned up a few times. The CDR3 is CASSAGQVEETQYF. The CDR3, as DNA: TGTGCCAGTAGTGCAGGACAGGTAGAAGAGACCCAGTACTTC. The chain carries TRBV19 and TRBJ2-5; 7 nucleotides agree with TRBD1. CDR1 is LNHDA, CDR2 SQIVND, per germline (reference sequence). Unmatched junction bases numbered 6, after V lost 5 bases and J lost 3 bases. The CDR3 spans 14 residues.

The rearrangement joins TRBV2 to TRBJ1-3; D remains unclear. The CDR3 is made up of 14 amino acids. Trimming left V 1 base short and J 0 bases short, with 4 bases between. Germline CDR1 reads SNHLY; CDR2 reads FYNNEI. The CDR3 DNA sequence: TGTGCCAGCAGTGAAGAGAGCTCTGGAAACACCATATATTTT. As protein: CASSEESSGNTIYF.

This chain joins TRBV13 and TRBJ1-6; D is possibly TRBD1 (6 bases). Germline V gives CDR1 PRHDT, CDR2 FYEKMQ (reference sequence). The CDR3 is 15 residues long. Trimming removed 3 bases at V and 5 bases at J, with 11 bases between. The CDR3 nucleotides read TGTGCCAGCAGCTTGCCGGGACACAATAATTCACCCCTCCACTTT. Translating gives CASSLPGHNNSPLHF.

This clone was found a few times. The V and J genes are TRBV27 and TRBJ1-4; 8 bases map to TRBD1. The germline CDR1 and CDR2 sequences are MNHEY and SMNVEV (reference sequence). The ends lost 0 bases at V and 7 bases at J; junction bases unmatched: 16. This CDR3 is 19 amino acids long. The CDR3 bases are TGTGCCAGCAGTTTATCGCAAGCCCCACCGGGACAGGACGTTGAAAAACTGTTTTTT. This translates into CASSLSQAPPGQDVEKLFF.

This clone was detected a few times. Other DNA sequences in the same sample also yield this CDR3. The chain links TRBV4-3 to TRBJ2-3; no clear D gene. Trimming pared 0 bases from V and 4 bases from J, leaving 5 bases between. This CDR3 has 13 amino acids. Germline V CDR1 and CDR2: LGHNA, YSLEER. The CDR3 DNA sequence: TGCGCCAGCAGCCAAGAACGGGCAGATACGCAGTATTTT. As protein: CASSQERADTQYF.

The table lists this clone with a count of one. V and J are TRBV28 and TRBJ1-5; no definite D call. CDR1 and CDR2 from the germline V gene are MDHEN and SYDVKM. The V end lost 8 bases, the J end lost 4 bases, and 15 bases lay between the germline ends. The CDR3 is 14 amino acids. CDR3 sequence: CASGLWLGNQPQHF. The DNA for the CDR3 is TGTGCCAGCGGACTTTGGTTAGGGAATCAGCCCCAGCATTTT.

V gene TRBV4-1 combines with J gene TRBJ1-2; D gene ambiguous. Germline V gene sequence: CDR1 MGHRA, CDR2 YSYEKL. The CDR3 covers 13 residues. V gave up 4 bases and J gave up 7 bases, with 13 bases separating them. The DNA for the CDR3 is TGCGCCAGCAGCCCCCTCCCGGCGGGTGGCTACACCTTC. Protein sequence: CASSPLPAGGYTF.

The chain joins TRBV9 to TRBJ2-7, with 9 bases fitting TRBD1. Losses at the gene ends were 4 bases for V and 3 bases for J; bases not matched to a gene: 8. This CDR3 spans 15 amino acids. CDR1 is SGDLS and CDR2 is YYNGEE in the germline V gene. For the CDR3, the DNA is TGTGCCAGCAGCACCAGGGACAGGGCGATCTACGAGCAGTACTTC. Its protein is CASSTRDRAIYEQYF.

The gene calls are TRBV7-2 and TRBJ2-7; 7 bases align to TRBD1. The V and J ends lost 5 bases and 1 base, in that order; junction bases with no gene match: 20. CDR1 is SGHTA, CDR2 FQGNSA, per germline. The CDR3 loop spans 19 amino acids. The DNA for the CDR3 is TGTGCCAGCAGCCCCGATTCCGACAGGGCCAATTCATCATCCTACGAGCAGTACTTC. Translated, it gives CASSPDSDRANSSSYEQYF.

This chain connects TRBV29-1 to TRBJ2-3; 7 bases fit TRBD1. This CDR3 comprises 16 residues. Trimming took 0 bases from V and 2 from J; bases not matched to a gene: 8. Germline lookup yields CDR1 SQVTM and CDR2 ANQGSEA. CDR3 nucleotides: TGCAGCGTTGAAGATATAGGGGGCACCGACACAGATACGCAGTATTTT. The encoded protein is CSVEDIGGTDTDTQYF.

This rearrangement joins TRBV7-9 to TRBJ1-6; 7 bases fit TRBD1. Germline CDR1 is SEHNR and CDR2 is FQNEAQ (reference sequence). With 2 bases clipped from V and 8 bases from J, the junction kept 12 bases outside the gene matches. This CDR3 has 17 residues. CDR3 DNA: TGTGCCAGCAGCTTAATGAAGGGTCAGGGGGAGGATTCACCCCTCCACTTT. As protein: CASSLMKGQGEDSPLHF.

This chain uses TRBV15 with TRBJ2-5; TRBD2 is a possible D gene (6 bases). Germline loops: CDR1 LNHNV, CDR2 YYDKDF (reference sequence). V lost 7 bases and J 5 bases, leaving 20 bases between the germline ends. There are 15 residues in the CDR3. The CDR3 region is CATNPEGGRGETQYF. DNA of the CDR3: TGTGCCACCAACCCGGAGGGTGGCAGAGGGGAGACCCAGTACTTC.